The clone carrying this T cell receptor beta chain turned up a few times. The antigen remains undetermined. The data originate from a study of beta chain features in type 1 diabetes. Whole-study findings and limits: There was a moderate but significant shortening of TCRB CDR3s in all four CD4+ subsets of Type 1 diabetes patients. In the patient group, naive, central memory and Treg TCRB repertoires seemed more alike than in the healthy donor group. Because the template was cDNA, high-expressing cells might be over-represented. Individuals with type 1 diabetes displayed fewer insertions and more deletions at VDJ junctions. The study notes PCR might favor shorter templates equally in patients and controls.

Of the isolated RNA, all was reverse transcribed, and so the sequenced material was expressed TCRB transcripts. TCRdb's copy holds only in-frame clones and misses some; the assay was immunoSEQ multiplex PCR. This table holds 200,000 to 300,000 clones, about a fifth found once. V shed 0 bases and J shed 3 bases, with 5 bases lying between them. Germline CDR1 SGHNT, CDR2 YYREEE (reference sequence). This CDR3 contains 13 residues. This chain uses TRBV5-4 with TRBJ2-3; tentatively, D is TRBD1 (5 bases). Input material: naive CD4+ T cells from blood. This TCR derives from a woman aged 40 to 49 with type 1 diabetes. The CDR3 reads CASSLEGTDTQYF. The DNA for the CDR3 is TGTGCCAGCAGCTTGGAGGGGACAGATACGCAGTATTTT.